These T cell receptor beta chains were read from a single sample in a study of blood T cell repertoires in COVID-19. The method was immunoSEQ multiplex PCR; TCRdb's version includes in-frame clones alone and lacks a portion of them. The repertoire holds fewer than 250,000 clones, with about 85% as singletons. Sequencing was performed on peripheral blood. Receptor source: a middle-aged man with acute or convalescent COVID-19. Each CDR3 is given with its conserved first and last residue. Only part of the rows carry a size: once, few, many, or a class if the clone is expanded.

size: NA
J: TRBJ2-3
V: TRBV5-6
CDR3: CASSGGLSITDTQYF

size: NA
J: TRBJ2-7
V: TRBV27
CDR3: CASSLHRNSYEQYF

size: NA
J: TRBJ1-6
V: TRBV9
CDR3: CASSVAGGSSPLHF

size: NA
J: TRBJ2-3
V: TRBV7-9
CDR3: CASIRGTSGFRTDTQYF

size: few
J: TRBJ1-1
V: TRBV4-2
CDR3: CASSTNRGFMNTEAFF

size: NA
J: TRBJ2-5
V: TRBV7-3
CDR3: CASSAGGGGFQETQYF

size: few
J: TRBJ1-5
V: TRBV7-9
CDR3: CASSSTWGDVSNQPQHF

size: NA
J: TRBJ1-6
V: TRBV18
CDR3: CASSPDRGLGSPLHF

size: NA
J: TRBJ2-2
V: TRBV7-2
CDR3: CASSFEGDTFTGELFF

size: NA
J: TRBJ1-5
V: TRBV5-5
CDR3: CASSPTSNQPQHF

size: NA
J: TRBJ2-7
V: TRBV4-2
CDR3: CASSLIPRGDPYEQYF

size: NA
J: TRBJ2-1
V: TRBV21-1
CDR3: CASSKGVESSYNEQFF

size: NA
J: TRBJ1-1
V: TRBV5-5
CDR3: CASSLAILRSTEAFF

size: NA
J: TRBJ1-4
V: TRBV25-1
CDR3: CASSVQNEKLFF

size: NA
J: TRBJ2-5
V: TRBV5-1
CDR3: CASQGHLETQYF

size: NA
J: TRBJ2-7
V: TRBV7-6
CDR3: CASGGNSYEQYF

size: NA
J: TRBJ1-1
V: TRBV10-2
CDR3: CASNRGAEAFF

size: NA
J: TRBJ1-1
V: TRBV19
CDR3: CASSPPPGNTEAFF

size: NA
J: TRBJ1-4
V: TRBV5-4
CDR3: CASSFQTGWENEKLFF

size: once
J: TRBJ2-3
V: TRBV6-5
CDR3: CASSRGRTDTQYF

size: NA
J: TRBJ1-1
V: TRBV7-9
CDR3: CASSLDLTAAEAFF

size: NA
J: TRBJ2-5
V: TRBV7-2
CDR3: CASSLSRLGAETQYF

size: NA
J: TRBJ1-4
V: TRBV7-9
CDR3: CASSPSGTGLRTNEKLFF

size: NA
J: TRBJ2-7
V: TRBV12-3/TRBV12-4
CDR3: CASSRTTYEQYF

size: NA
J: TRBJ1-1
V: TRBV9
CDR3: CASSVNGNTEAFF

size: NA
J: TRBJ2-7
V: TRBV5-1
CDR3: CASSPGTQSYEQYF

size: NA
J: TRBJ2-7
V: TRBV19
CDR3: CASSEQDRAYEQYF

size: NA
J: TRBJ1-4
V: TRBV29-1
CDR3: CSAAGGPNEKLFF

size: NA
J: TRBJ1-3
V: TRBV2
CDR3: CAITGRESGNTIYF

size: NA
J: TRBJ1-6
V: TRBV4-2
CDR3: CASSQEGAGGSYNSPLHF

size: NA
J: TRBJ1-2
V: TRBV5-4
CDR3: CASSLLQGAYGYTF

size: NA
J: TRBJ2-4
V: TRBV4-1
CDR3: CASSRGLAGGLAKNIQYF

size: NA
J: TRBJ1-1
V: TRBV24-1
CDR3: CATSDFLRTGGAPPSLAFF

size: NA
J: TRBJ1-2
V: TRBV5-4
CDR3: CAISTDSNYGYTF

size: NA
J: TRBJ2-5
V: TRBV6-5
CDR3: CASSYDRTGGTQYF

size: NA
J: TRBJ2-1
V: TRBV28
CDR3: CASRATGQGANEQFF

size: NA
J: TRBJ1-5
V: TRBV27
CDR3: CASSLAGFNQPQHF

size: NA
J: TRBJ1-2
V: TRBV5-5
CDR3: CASSLEFGYTF

size: NA
J: TRBJ1-5
V: TRBV4-1
CDR3: CASSQDTTAPSPRPQHF

size: NA
J: TRBJ2-7
V: TRBV7-6
CDR3: CASSLVIRDRDEQYF

size: few
J: TRBJ1-6
V: TRBV7-2
CDR3: CASSLSRDSSPLHF

size: few
J: TRBJ2-7
V: TRBV12-3/TRBV12-4
CDR3: CASSETLSYEQYF

size: NA
J: TRBJ2-3
V: TRBV14
CDR3: CASSSSAGYTDTQYF

size: NA
J: TRBJ1-1
V: TRBV25-1
CDR3: CASSVSGVPEAFF

size: NA
J: TRBJ2-5
V: TRBV2
CDR3: CASSEAGGQETQYF

size: NA
J: TRBJ2-2
V: TRBV7-2
CDR3: CASSLRGGSNTGELFF

size: NA
J: TRBJ1-5
V: TRBV19
CDR3: CASRMGGLVTQPQHF

size: NA
J: TRBJ1-1
V: TRBV28
CDR3: CASSLKGVRNTEAFF

size: few
J: TRBJ2-3
V: TRBV7-3
CDR3: CASSLSGLGVGDTQYF

size: NA
J: TRBJ1-2
V: TRBV19
CDR3: CASHIGVSYGYTF

size: NA
J: TRBJ1-2
V: TRBV3-1/TRBV3-2
CDR3: CASRAGTGAVYGYTF

size: once
J: TRBJ2-5
V: TRBV6-5
CDR3: CASFPGQGKTQYF

size: once
J: TRBJ1-5
V: TRBV27
CDR3: CASSPDRANQPQHF

size: NA
J: TRBJ2-7
V: TRBV19
CDR3: CASSIESDGKQYF

size: NA
J: TRBJ1-1
V: TRBV14
CDR3: CASSSRDRWYLGAFF

size: NA
J: TRBJ1-6
V: TRBV2
CDR3: CASSVVAGRSSYNSPLHF

size: NA
J: TRBJ1-6
V: TRBV5-1
CDR3: CASSPDRSPLHF

size: NA
J: TRBJ1-1
V: TRBV2
CDR3: CASEGMNTEAFF

size: NA
J: TRBJ1-2
V: TRBV6-2/TRBV6-3
CDR3: CASSYRQSNYGYTF

size: NA
J: TRBJ1-2
V: TRBV9
CDR3: CASSVDGAGGYGYTF